This T cell receptor beta chain stems from a study of blood T cell repertoires in COVID-19. Overall study context: Samples came from the United States, Italy and Spain, spanning acute and convalescent COVID-19. Sample material is recorded as cDNA or gDNA derived from T cells, B-cell-depleted T cells, or PBMCs.

V was clipped by 3 bases and J by 3 bases, with 18 bases between them. The CDR3 length is 16 residues. The germline V gene has CDR1 SQVTM and CDR2 ANQGSEA. In the source study's methods: Amplification of reference gene primers provided the estimated nucleated cell counts. Method: immunoSEQ multiplex PCR; TCRdb's copy keeps in-frame clones and lacks some. From that table come the V and J calls and clone size; the DNA was used to work out D and trimming. The sample lists roughly 250,000 clones, roughly 82% occurring once. A single count supports this clone. The sequenced material came from peripheral blood. The gene calls are TRBV29-1 and TRBJ2-1, with D possibly matching TRBD2 (6 bases). This clonotype was obtained from a woman of 80 years or more with active or convalescent COVID-19. The CDR3 loop reads CSVDLGGRPLYNEQFF. CDR3 DNA sequence: TGCAGCGTTGATCTTGGGGGGAGGCCCCTCTACAATGAGCAGTTCTTC.